The sequence of this T cell receptor (beta chain) was determined in a study of OX40 agonist ivuxolimab in advanced cancers. Background on the study: Patient treatment consisted of intravenous ivuxolimab administration every 2 weeks at 0.01 to 10 mg/kg.

The CDR3 length is 17 residues. V was clipped by 0 bases and J by 1 base, with 15 bases between them. Germline V lookup: CDR1 LNHNV, CDR2 YYDKDF (reference sequence). Using immunoSEQ multiplex PCR, the repertoire was profiled, and TCRdb retains in-frame clones only, with some absent. The sample lists 35,000 or so clones, 82% seen once, with under 2% in the top ten. The receptor comes from an adult with an advanced solid tumor such as melanoma, head and neck, liver or kidney cancer. This sample comprised CD4+ or CD8+ T cells sorted from blood, obtained in a trial of the OX40 agonist ivuxolimab. The chain employs TRBV15 and TRBJ1-1, with D possibly being TRBD1 (5 bases). The chain's CDR3 is CATSREYLRDSNTEAFF. In DNA, the CDR3 is TGTGCCACCAGCAGAGAATACCTTCGGGACTCGAACACTGAAGCTTTCTTT.